What follows are 5 T cell receptor beta chains derived from one specimen sequenced in a study of blood T cell repertoires in COVID-19 (dated by TCRdb to 2019 to 2021). The method behind the library was the immunoSEQ multiplex PCR assay. The source is immuneACCESS, and TCRdb retained only in-frame sequences with V and J called. Part of the clones is not carried over; for the studies checked, unresolved V genes explain less than half of this, and the remainder is unexplained. The sample data list some 160,000 clones, and 88% of these were observed just once. The ten largest clones add up to more than 2% of the sample. Sequenced sample: peripheral blood. The receptors come from a man aged 50-59 years who had recovered from COVID-19.

The chain links TRBV5-5 to TRBJ1-6, with D possibly matching TRBD1 (6 bases). This CDR3 has 16 residues. Germline V lookup: CDR1 SGHKS, CDR2 YYEKEE (reference sequence). V gave up 4 bases and J gave up 6 bases, with 17 bases separating them. The chain's CDR3 is CASSGVGGGGNSPLHF. CDR3 DNA sequence: TGTGCCAGCAGCGGCGTCGGGGGAGGGGGTAATTCACCCCTCCACTTT.

The chain links TRBV6-1 to TRBJ2-3; D perhaps matches TRBD1 (6 bases). Germline assignment: CDR1 MNHNS and CDR2 SASEGT. The V end lost 1 base, the J end lost 2 bases, and 13 bases lay between the germline ends. The CDR3 totals 16 residues. DNA of the CDR3: TGTGCCAGCAGTGAAGTAGGGGGTCGGTTCACAGATACGCAGTATTTT. It encodes CASSEVGGRFTDTQYF.

This chain links TRBV6-5 with TRBJ2-7; 7 nucleotides agree with TRBD2. Germline trimming cut 6 bases from V and 2 bases from J; bases unmatched to any gene: 7. This CDR3 region has 14 residues. Germline loops: CDR1 MNHEY, CDR2 SVGAGI. CDR3 bases: TGTGCCAGCAGGGACGCGGGACTACCCTACGAGCAGTACTTC. Translation gives CASRDAGLPYEQYF.

The chain recombines TRBV5-1 with TRBJ2-7, with unresolved D. Germline V gene lookup returns CDR1 SGHRS and CDR2 YFSETQ. This CDR3 region has 14 residues. V shed 2 bases and J shed 7 bases, with 16 bases lying between them. The CDR3, as DNA: TGCGCCAGCAGCTTCTCTGGGTCTAGTTGGGAGCAGTACTTC. Translating gives CASSFSGSSWEQYF.

This chain links TRBV5-1 with TRBJ1-5, with 7 bases that match TRBD1. Germline V gene lookup returns CDR1 SGHRS and CDR2 YFSETQ. The length of the CDR3 is 15 residues. The V gene end was trimmed by 0 bases and the J gene end by 4 bases; junction bases not matched to a gene: 4. CDR3 DNA: TGCGCCAGCAGCTTGGCCGGGACAGATAATCAGCCCCAGCATTTT. Translating it yields CASSLAGTDNQPQHF. The full variable domain, in which reference TRBV5-1 and TRBJ1-5 provide the parts outside the CDR3, is KAGVTQTPRYLIKTRGQQVTLSCSPISGHRSVSWYQQTPGQGLQFLFEYFSETQRNKGNFPGRFSGRQFSNSRSEMNVSTLELGDSALYLCASSLAGTDNQPQHFGDGTRLSIL.